The sequence of this T cell receptor (beta chain) was determined in a study of control samples from healthy donors and cancer patients. Assay used: immunoSEQ multiplex PCR; TCRdb lists only in-frame clones, some missing. The sample has approximately 69,000 clones; more than 70% are singletons. The CDR3 consists of 16 residues. Germline trimming cut 1 base from V and 4 bases from J; bases unmatched to any gene: 7. CDR1 SGHRS and CDR2 YFSETQ come from the germline V gene. This clonotype was sampled from a man aged 55 to 70 with colorectal cancer. Source material: PBMCs. The gene calls are TRBV5-1 and TRBJ2-3; 9 bases fit TRBD2. CDR3 bases: TGCGCCAGCAGCTTGAGGGCTAGCGGGGCGGCAGATACGCAGTATTTT. Translating gives CASSLRASGAADTQYF.